The 21 T cell receptor beta chains in this list originate from one sample, sequenced in a study of T cells in Graves' hyperthyroidism and ophthalmopathy. RNA transcripts served as the template for amplifying TCR beta CDR3 regions. RT-PCR in the first round (using the HTBI primer set) targeted the TCR CDR3. TCRdb reprocessed the multiplex PCR reads with MiXCR, giving one entry per CDR3 protein. The data show 540,000 or so distinct CDR3 sequences, roughly 46% seen once. Sequencing input: peripheral blood or thyroid tissue (not recorded which). The receptor set was obtained from an adult woman with Graves' disease, either hyperthyroidism or ophthalmopathy (not recorded which).

This clonotype was found many times. This chain connects TRBV7-9 to TRBJ2-7; D perhaps matches TRBD2 (5 bases). The CDR3 consists of 12 residues. V was trimmed by 4 bases and J by 7 bases, leaving 11 bases between them. CDR1 and CDR2 (germline): SEHNR, FQNEAQ (reference sequence). CDR3 residues: CASSSGPGEQYF. The CDR3 DNA sequence: TGTGCCAGCAGCTCAGGTCCGGGGGAGCAGTACTTC.

V usage is TRBV7-3 and J usage is TRBJ2-5; 8 bases map to TRBD2. The ends lost 4 bases at V and 6 bases at J; junction bases unmatched: 4. Germline CDR1 reads SGHTA; CDR2 reads FQGTGA. The CDR3 totals 13 residues. This chain's CDR3 is CASSSGLVKTQYF. For the CDR3, the DNA is TGTGCCAGCAGCTCGGGACTAGTAAAGACCCAGTACTTC. The whole variable domain, filled in from reference TRBV7-3 and TRBJ2-5, reads GAGVSQTPSNKVTEKGKYVELRCDPISGHTALYWYRQSLGQGPEFLIYFQGTGAADDSGLPNDRFFAVRPEGSVSTLKIQRTERGDSAVYLCASSSGLVKTQYFGPGTRLLVL.

The CDR3 DNA sequence: TGCGCCAGCAGGCAGCGGGGACGGGGGGCGTTCCAAGAGACCCAGTACTTC. Its translation: CASRQRGRGAFQETQYF. J is TRBJ2-5 and V is TRBV10-1; perhaps TRBD2 as D (7 bases). CDR1 and CDR2 from the germline V gene are WNHNN and SYGVQD (reference sequence). V shed 6 bases and J shed 1 base, with 21 bases lying between them. CDR3 length: 17 amino acids.

In its sample, this clonotype was seen many times. J is TRBJ1-1 and V is TRBV7-9; 7 nucleotides agree with TRBD1. The germline gives CDR1 SEHNR, CDR2 FQNEAQ (reference sequence). The CDR3 length is 14 residues. The junction had 8 bases not matched to a gene; V was cut back by 6 bases and J by 4 bases. The chain's CDR3 is CASRRQGVATEAFF. In DNA form, the CDR3 reads TGTGCCAGCAGACGACAGGGCGTGGCCACTGAAGCTTTCTTT.

This clonotype was counted many times. The chain is built from TRBV15 and TRBJ1-4; 9 nucleotides line up with TRBD1. CDR3 length: 17 residues. Germline lookup yields CDR1 LNHNV and CDR2 YYDKDF (reference sequence). V dropped 3 bases and J dropped 8; count of bases not matched to a gene: 13. CDR3 in amino acids: CATSSRTGTGFGEKLFF. The DNA for the CDR3 is TGTGCCACCAGCAGCAGAACCGGGACAGGGTTTGGCGAAAAACTGTTTTTT.

This sequence joins TRBV28 and TRBJ2-5; D gene ambiguous. Germline V lookup: CDR1 MDHEN, CDR2 SYDVKM. CDR3 length equals 14 residues. The V end was cut by 5 bases, the J end by 5 bases, with 15 bases between. In DNA, the CDR3 is TGTGCCAGCAGTCCTTTTCCCGCGGCTGAGACCCAGTACTTC. It translates to CASSPFPAAETQYF.

The V call is TRBV29-1, the J call TRBJ2-5; 7 positions match TRBD1. The V gene's germline CDR1 is SQVTM and CDR2 ANQGSEA. V was clipped by 6 bases and J by 4 bases; unmatched bases: 17. This CDR3 has 16 residues. The CDR3 DNA sequence: TGCAGCGTAAACGGTGCGCGGAACAGGGGTCGAGAGACCCAGTACTTC. Translating it yields CSVNGARNRGRETQYF.

On this clonotype: With a much larger clone just one base away, this may be a read error. The chain employs TRBV4-2 and TRBJ1-5, with 8 bases fitting TRBD1. Germline values: CDR1 LGHNA, CDR2 YNFKEQ. The CDR3 has 15 amino acids. J lost 1 base, V lost 2 bases, and 1 base had no gene match. The CDR3 coding sequence is TGTGCCAGCAGCCAAAGGACAGGGAGCAATCAGCCCCAGCATTTT. Translated, it gives CASSQRTGSNQPQHF.

This rearrangement joins TRBV29-1 to TRBJ1-2, with a weak D call TRBD1 (5 bases). The V gene lost 6 bases and the J gene lost 2 bases, with 16 bases spanning the gap. CDR1 and CDR2 (germline): SQVTM, ANQGSEA. The CDR3 spans 14 residues. The CDR3 loop reads CSVVEGTSNYGYTF. Here the CDR3 DNA reads TGCAGCGTCGTTGAGGGGACGTCGAACTATGGCTACACCTTC. Using reference TRBV29-1 and TRBJ1-2 for the parts outside the CDR3, the full variable domain is SAVISQKPSRDICQRGTSLTIQCQVDSQVTMMFWYRQQPGQSLTLIATANQGSEATYESGFVIDKFPISRPNLTFSTLTVSNMSPEDSSIYLCSVVEGTSNYGYTFGSGTRLTVV.

There are a few counts of this clonotype. The gene calls are TRBV15 and TRBJ2-3; weak D call: TRBD2 (5 bases). This CDR3 is built from 17 residues. The V end was cut by 0 bases, the J end by 2 bases, with 15 bases between. Germline loops: CDR1 LNHNV, CDR2 YYDKDF (reference sequence). CDR3 DNA sequence: TGTGCCACCAGCAGAGATCGTCGAGCGGAGTTCACAGATACGCAGTATTTT. The encoded protein is CATSRDRRAEFTDTQYF.

Details on this clonotype: Given a much more abundant clone one base away, this may be a read error. The chain is built from TRBV7-9 and TRBJ1-1; unclear D gene. This CDR3 is 12 amino acids long. The germline V gene encodes CDR1 SEHNR and CDR2 FQNEAQ (reference sequence). V lost 11 bases, J lost 6 bases, and 16 bases lay in between. As DNA, the CDR3 is TGTGCCGGCTCACCCCCGGGATCTGAAGCTTTCTTT. Encoded protein: CAGSPPGSEAFF.

The chain links TRBV7-9 to TRBJ1-4, with 7 nucleotides matching TRBD1. Germline CDR1 reads SEHNR; CDR2 reads FQNEAQ (reference sequence). CDR3 size: 13 residues. V was clipped by 5 bases and J by 12 bases; unmatched bases: 9. CDR3 sequence reads: CASSPRQGGELFF. The CDR3 bases are TGTGCCAGCAGCCCCAGACAGGGAGGTGAACTGTTTTTT. Full variable domain (rest looked up from reference TRBV7-9 and TRBJ1-4): DTGVSQNPRHKITKRGQNVTFRCDPISEHNRLYWYRQTLGQGPEFLTYFQNEAQLEKSRLLSDRFSAERPKGSFSTLEIQRTEQGDSAMYLCASSPRQGGELFFGSGTQLSVL.

This clonotype was counted many times. This sequence joins TRBV2 and TRBJ1-6; a weak D match, TRBD1 (5 bases). Germline CDR1 SNHLY, CDR2 FYNNEI. The CDR3 is 10 amino acids. Trimming removed 11 bases at V and 9 bases at J, with 8 bases between. In nucleotides, the CDR3 is TGTGCCGGGGGAAGTTCACCCCTCCACTTT. Encoded protein: CAGGSSPLHF.

This clonotype was observed at least ten times. J is TRBJ1-1 and V is TRBV12-3 or TRBV12-4; TRBD1 might be the D (6 bases). The CDR3 spans 13 residues. Between the trimmed V and J ends, which lost 5 bases and 3 bases, there was a span of 10 bases. This CDR3 reads CASSRDIYTEAFF. The CDR3 bases are TGTGCCAGCAGTAGGGACATTTACACTGAAGCTTTCTTT.

This chain joins TRBV11-2 and TRBJ1-3; D is ambiguous. CDR1 and CDR2 (germline): SGHAT, FQNNGV. Trimming removed 1 base from V and 0 bases from J, with 7 bases in between. CDR3 size: 15 residues. CDR3 sequence (DNA): TGTGCCAGCAGCTTAGTAGAGGGCTCTGGAAACACCATATATTTT. Its translation is CASSLVEGSGNTIYF.

There are a few counts of this clonotype. The V gene is TRBV5-1, the J gene TRBJ2-7; 9 bases agree with TRBD2. V lost 3 bases and J lost 8; bases outside the gene matches: 6. Per germline, CDR1 SGHRS and CDR2 YFSETQ. The CDR3 spans 13 residues. Here the CDR3 reads CASSSLAGQQQYF. CDR3 nucleotides: TGCGCCAGCAGCTCACTAGCGGGCCAACAGCAGTACTTC.

Comments on this clonotype: The final CDR3 position lacks the conserved phenylalanine or tryptophan, pointing to a likely read error. No DNA is shown, since the ends of the CDR3 on it are uncertain; the CDR3 is the one TCRdb lists. V is TRBV5-4 and J is TRBJ1-1; the D segment call TRBD1 is taken from the table without a DNA check. Looked up from germline, CDR1 is SGHNT and CDR2 is YYREEE (reference sequence). The CDR3 is 8 amino acids long, termini counted. The chain's CDR3 is CASSLNSG.

The genes are TRBV29-1 and TRBJ2-7; D might be TRBD1 or TRBD2, each matching 5 bases. The length of the CDR3 is 14 residues. Germline CDR1 and CDR2: SQVTM and ANQGSEA. V was shortened by 0 bases and J by 1 base, with 10 bases between the two germline ends. The CDR3 reads CSVEEVGESYEQYF. CDR3 nucleotides: TGCAGCGTTGAAGAAGTGGGGGAATCCTACGAGCAGTACTTC.

Concerning this clonotype itself: Because it lacks the conserved phenylalanine or tryptophan at the end, this CDR3 is likely a read error. The chain is built from TRBV27 and TRBJ1-1; D is unresolved. Germline CDR1 is MNHEY and CDR2 is SMNVEV (reference sequence). CDR3 length equals 14 residues. V gave up 3 bases and J gave up 5 bases, with 13 bases separating them. CDR3 residues: CASSLKGFRTEAFC. DNA of the CDR3: TGTGCCAGCAGTTTGAAAGGGTTTAGAACTGAAGCTTTCTGT.

This clonotype has only a few counts. The V call is TRBV10-3, the J call TRBJ1-2, with TRBD1 identical over 7 bases. Germline CDR1 ENHRY, CDR2 SYGVKD. The CDR3 covers 13 residues. The trim removed 3 bases at V and 7 bases at J, leaving 5 bases unmatched. The CDR3 bases are TGTGCCATCAGTGAATCGGACAGGCTTGGCTACACCTTC. Translating it yields CAISESDRLGYTF.

V usage is TRBV10-3 and J usage is TRBJ1-3; TRBD1 matches at 10 bases. The CDR3 covers 17 residues. Looked up from germline, CDR1 is ENHRY and CDR2 is SYGVKD. The CDR3 loop is CAPRTGGNTVSGNTIYF. In DNA, the CDR3 is TGTGCACCCCGGACAGGGGGAAATACCGTCTCTGGAAACACCATATATTTT.